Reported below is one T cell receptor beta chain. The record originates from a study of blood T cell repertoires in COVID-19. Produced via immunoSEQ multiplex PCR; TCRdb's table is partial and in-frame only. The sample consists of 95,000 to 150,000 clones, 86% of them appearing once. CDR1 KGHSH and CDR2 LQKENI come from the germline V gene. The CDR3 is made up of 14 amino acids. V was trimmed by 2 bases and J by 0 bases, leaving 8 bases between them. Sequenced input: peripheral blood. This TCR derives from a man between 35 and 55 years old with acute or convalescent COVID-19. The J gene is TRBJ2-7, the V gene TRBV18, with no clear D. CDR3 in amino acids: CASSPTTHSYEQYF. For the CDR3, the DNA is TGTGCCAGCTCACCAACGACACACTCCTACGAGCAGTACTTC.